This TCR beta chain was recovered during a study of T cell responses to AZD1222 COVID-19 vaccine. Study observations and caveats: CD4 TCRs covered the whole spike, strongest at regions 160-218 and 743-854. Variant regions that are unmutated are reportedly the target of nearly half of spike-specific TCRs.

Germline V gene data show CDR1 as MNHEY and CDR2 as SVGAGI. This CDR3 has 14 residues. V lost 8 bases, J lost 9 bases, and 12 bases stayed unmatched. Libraries were prepared by immunoSEQ multiplex PCR; TCRdb keeps only in-frame clonotypes and omits some of them. The sample shows 150,000 or so clones, approximately 92% of them seen only once. A note on this clone: The antigen is not known.

The V call is TRBV6-5, the J call TRBJ1-5, with 8 bases matching TRBD1. The sample here was peripheral blood, taken on day 0 of AZD1222 vaccination. The clonotype originates from an adult in good health. CDR3 residues: CASRNDRGGRPQHF. DNA for the CDR3: TGTGCCAGCCGAAATGACAGGGGTGGGCGGCCCCAGCATTTT.